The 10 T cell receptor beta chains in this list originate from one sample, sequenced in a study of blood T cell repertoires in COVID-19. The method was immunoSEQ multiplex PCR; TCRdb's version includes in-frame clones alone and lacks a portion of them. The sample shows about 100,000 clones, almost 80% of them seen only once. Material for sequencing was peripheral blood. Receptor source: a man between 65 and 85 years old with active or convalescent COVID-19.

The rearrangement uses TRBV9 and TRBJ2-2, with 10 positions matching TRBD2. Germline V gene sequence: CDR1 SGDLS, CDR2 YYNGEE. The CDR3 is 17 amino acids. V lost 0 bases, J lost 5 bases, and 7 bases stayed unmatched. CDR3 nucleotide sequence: TGTGCCAGCAGCGTAGGGCTAGCGGGAGCGGATACCGGGGAGCTGTTTTTT. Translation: CASSVGLAGADTGELFF. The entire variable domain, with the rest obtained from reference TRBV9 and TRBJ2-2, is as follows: DSGVTQTPKHLITATGQRVTLRCSPRSGDLSVYWYQQSLDQGLQFLIQYYNGEERAKGNILERFSAQQFPDLHSELNLSSLELGDSALYFCASSVGLAGADTGELFFGEGSRLTVL.

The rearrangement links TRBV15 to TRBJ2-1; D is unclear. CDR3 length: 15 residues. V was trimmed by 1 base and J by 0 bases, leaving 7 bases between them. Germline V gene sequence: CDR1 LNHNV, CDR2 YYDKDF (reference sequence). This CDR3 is CATSRAVNSYNEQFF. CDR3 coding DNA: TGTGCCACCAGCAGAGCCGTAAACTCCTACAATGAGCAGTTCTTC.

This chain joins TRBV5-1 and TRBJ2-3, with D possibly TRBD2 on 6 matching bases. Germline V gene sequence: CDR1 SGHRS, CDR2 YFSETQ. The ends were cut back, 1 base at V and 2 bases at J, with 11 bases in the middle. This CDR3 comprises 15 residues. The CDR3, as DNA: TGCGCCAGCAGCTTGTCGGGGGATCCCACAGATACGCAGTATTTT. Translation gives CASSLSGDPTDTQYF.

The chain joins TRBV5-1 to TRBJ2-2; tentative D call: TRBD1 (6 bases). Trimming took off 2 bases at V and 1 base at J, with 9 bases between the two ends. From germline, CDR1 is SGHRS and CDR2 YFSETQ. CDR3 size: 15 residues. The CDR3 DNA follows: TGCGCCAGCAGCTTACCGACAGGGAACACCGGGGAGCTGTTTTTT. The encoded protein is CASSLPTGNTGELFF.

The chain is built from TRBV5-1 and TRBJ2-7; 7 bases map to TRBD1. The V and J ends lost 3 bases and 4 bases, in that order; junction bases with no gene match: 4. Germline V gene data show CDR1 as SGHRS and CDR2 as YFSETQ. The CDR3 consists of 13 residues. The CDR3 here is CASSYDRVYEQYF. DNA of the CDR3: TGCGCCAGCAGCTACGACAGGGTTTACGAGCAGTACTTC.

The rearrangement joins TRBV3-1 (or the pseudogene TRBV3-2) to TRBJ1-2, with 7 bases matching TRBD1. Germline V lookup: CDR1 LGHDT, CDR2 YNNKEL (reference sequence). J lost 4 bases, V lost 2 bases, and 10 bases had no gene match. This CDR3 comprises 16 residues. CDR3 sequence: CASSQRAQGGSYGYTF. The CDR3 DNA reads TGTGCCAGCAGCCAAAGGGCCCAGGGGGGAAGCTATGGCTACACCTTC.

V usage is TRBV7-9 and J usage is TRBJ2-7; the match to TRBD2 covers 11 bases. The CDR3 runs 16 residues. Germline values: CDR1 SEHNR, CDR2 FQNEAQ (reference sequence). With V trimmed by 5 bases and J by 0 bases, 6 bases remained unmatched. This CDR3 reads CASSPLAGGLSYEQYF. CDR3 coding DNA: TGTGCCAGCAGCCCCTTAGCGGGAGGGCTCTCCTACGAGCAGTACTTC.

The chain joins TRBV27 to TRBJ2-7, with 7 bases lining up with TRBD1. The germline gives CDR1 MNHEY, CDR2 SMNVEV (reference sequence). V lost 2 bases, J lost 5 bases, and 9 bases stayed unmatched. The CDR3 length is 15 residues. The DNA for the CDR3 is TGTGCCAGCAGTTTAAAGGGGGCGTTCTTCCACGAGCAGTACTTC. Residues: CASSLKGAFFHEQYF.

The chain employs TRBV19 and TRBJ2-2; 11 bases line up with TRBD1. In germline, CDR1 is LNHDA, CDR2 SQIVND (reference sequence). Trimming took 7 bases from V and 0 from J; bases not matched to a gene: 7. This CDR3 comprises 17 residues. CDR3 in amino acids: CASMGTGGLSNTGELFF. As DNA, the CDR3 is TGTGCCAGTATGGGGACAGGGGGTCTCTCGAACACCGGGGAGCTGTTTTTT.

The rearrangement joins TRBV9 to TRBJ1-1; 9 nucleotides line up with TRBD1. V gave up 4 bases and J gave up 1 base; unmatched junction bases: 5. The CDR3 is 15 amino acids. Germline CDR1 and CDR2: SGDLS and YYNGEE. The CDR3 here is CASSYSGQGNTEAFF. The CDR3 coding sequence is TGTGCCAGCAGCTATTCGGGACAGGGGAACACTGAAGCTTTCTTT.